This entry lists 13 T cell receptor beta chains sequenced from one sample in a study of read filtering for tumor transcriptome and immune sequencing. Molecular barcoded adaptors covering alpha/delta and beta/gamma chains were used on around 400 ng RNA. TCRdb re-called the reads through MiXCR, storing one row per CDR3 protein. The sample has tens of thousands of distinct CDR3 sequences; approximately 12% are singletons. Sequencing was performed on a population of CD138-negative cells sorted from bone marrow. The receptor set was obtained from a donor aged 40 or over with multiple myeloma.

This clonotype appeared many times. This chain joins TRBV10-3 and TRBJ2-7, with D perhaps TRBD2 (5 bases). Germline values: CDR1 ENHRY, CDR2 SYGVKD. The CDR3 length is 13 residues. The V end lost 4 bases, the J end lost 2 bases, and 9 bases lay between the germline ends. The CDR3 loop is CAISGGPPYEQYF. The CDR3 DNA reads as TGTGCCATCAGTGGAGGGCCTCCCTACGAGCAGTACTTC.

In its sample, this clonotype was seen a few times. A read error may produce the germline difference seen at one junction end. The chain combines TRBV29-1 with TRBJ2-1, with 9 bases that match TRBD1. The V gene's germline CDR1 is SQVTM and CDR2 ANQGSEA. The CDR3 runs to 12 residues. The CDR3 sequence: CSVLTGGSEQLF. The CDR3 DNA is TGCAGCGTTTTGACAGGGGGTAGTGAGCAGCTCTTC.

Comments on this clonotype: A far more abundant clone sits one base away, making this likely a read error. This chain uses TRBV18 with TRBJ1-6; 7 nucleotides match TRBD1. Near its end, the DNA agrees better with TRBJ1-1, so the J call may be wrong. Germline V gene lookup returns CDR1 KGHSH and CDR2 LQKENI. This CDR3 has 13 amino acids. CDR3 coding DNA: TGTGCCAGCTCACCACAGGGGGCCGGAGCGGCTTTCTTT. Its protein product is CASSPQGAGAAFF.

Turning to this clonotype: This probably arose from a read error, given a far larger clone one base away. A read error is likely, as this CDR3 ends without the conserved phenylalanine or tryptophan. This chain links TRBV12-3 or TRBV12-4 with TRBJ1-1; D not certain. The CDR3 loop spans 14 amino acids. Trimming took 3 bases from V and 3 from J, leaving 11 bases between them. The CDR3 here is CASSFKKGHTEAFL. As DNA, the CDR3 is TGTGCCAGCAGTTTCAAGAAAGGGCACACTGAAGCTTTCTTA.

About this clonotype: The junction shows a germline mismatch at one end, possibly a read error. The V and J genes are TRBV12-3 or TRBV12-4 and TRBJ2-1; TRBD1 or TRBD2 may be the D gene (5 bases each). CDR3 length: 14 residues. The CDR3 protein is CTSSLDILGEEQFF. In DNA form, the CDR3 reads TGTACCAGCAGTTTGGACATCCTGGGGGAAGAGCAGTTCTTC.

The chain has TRBV7-6 and TRBJ1-1; D might be TRBD1 (6 bases). This CDR3 is 13 amino acids long. The V and J ends lost 2 bases and 6 bases respectively, with 10 bases between them. In germline, CDR1 is SGHVS, CDR2 FNYEAQ. DNA for the CDR3: TGTGCCAGCAGCTTACGGAGGGGGGCTGAAGCTTTCTTT. Protein sequence: CASSLRRGAEAFF.

This clonotype was seen repeatedly, ten times or more. V and J are TRBV5-1 and TRBJ2-1, with a tentative D call TRBD2 (6 bases). Germline V gene lookup returns CDR1 SGHRS and CDR2 YFSETQ. This CDR3 is 16 amino acids long. Trimming pared 0 bases from V and 0 bases from J, leaving 10 bases between. DNA of the CDR3: TGCGCCAGCAGCTTGGCGGGAGACCACTCCTACAATGAGCAGTTCTTC. As protein: CASSLAGDHSYNEQFF.

This clonotype occurred many times. The chain employs TRBV6-1 and TRBJ2-2, with D possibly being TRBD1 (6 bases). CDR3 length: 15 residues. V was cut by 6 bases and J by 1 base, with 12 bases left in between. Germline CDR1 reads MNHNS; CDR2 reads SASEGT. The CDR3 DNA sequence: TGTGCCAGCAGGGTAGAGGGGGAGAACACCGGGGAGCTGTTTTTT. Its translation is CASRVEGENTGELFF.

Comment on this clonotype: An end of the junction does not agree with germline; a read error may underlie this. V and J are TRBV20-1 and TRBJ2-1; D is unresolved. This CDR3 contains 13 residues. Germline-derived CDR1 and CDR2 are DFQATT and SNEGSKA (reference sequence). The CDR3 DNA reads as TGCAGTGCTAGTGGACGAAAGCAGAATGAGCAGCTCTTC. Translation: CSASGRKQNEQLF.

The chain links TRBV27 to TRBJ2-3, with 14 bases lining up with TRBD2. Germline V gives CDR1 MNHEY, CDR2 SMNVEV (reference sequence). The trim removed 2 bases at V and 4 bases at J, leaving 5 bases unmatched. This CDR3 is 17 amino acids long. CDR3 coding DNA: TGTGCCAGCAGTTTAGGGACTAGCGGGAGAGCCGCAGATACGCAGTATTTT. This codes for CASSLGTSGRAADTQYF.

This clonotype was observed a few times. Given a much more abundant clone one base away, this may be a read error. V and J are TRBV18 and TRBJ2-7, with D possibly TRBD1 on 5 matching bases. The CDR3 loop spans 12 amino acids. CDR1 KGHSH and CDR2 LQKENI come from the germline V gene. CDR3 loop: CVSSPGSDEQYF. The CDR3 DNA follows: TGTGTCAGCTCACCAGGGTCGGACGAGCAGTACTTC.

This clonotype was picked up many times. The gene calls are TRBV5-1 and TRBJ2-1; 9 bases fit TRBD1. Germline V gives CDR1 SGHRS, CDR2 YFSETQ. J lost 9 bases, V lost 1 base, and 11 bases had no gene match. The CDR3 sequence is 16 residues long. CDR3 residues: CASSLTGGPEWGEQFF. In DNA, the CDR3 is TGCGCCAGCAGCTTGACAGGGGGCCCGGAGTGGGGTGAGCAGTTCTTC.

At least ten counts were recorded for this clonotype. The chain employs TRBV10-3 and TRBJ1-5, with D hard to call. Trimming pared 0 bases from V and 0 bases from J, leaving 6 bases between. The CDR3 has 15 residues. The germline CDR1 and CDR2 sequences are ENHRY and SYGVKD. CDR3 in DNA: TGTGCCATCAGTGAGTCGAAGACTAGCAATCAGCCCCAGCATTTT. Amino acid sequence: CAISESKTSNQPQHF.